This T cell receptor beta chain comes out of a study of T cells after yellow fever vaccination. Study background: Fractions containing few cells were prepared with SMART-Seq v4 Ultra Low Input.

From germline, CDR1 is SGHDN and CDR2 FVKESK. This CDR3 contains 19 residues. V was cut by 0 bases and J by 4 bases, with 24 bases left in between. Overall study results and limits: It was a small share of clonotypes that appeared in both CD4 and CD8 compartments. Post-booster repertoires again held most primary-vaccination clones (96% CD4, 88% CD8).

In its sample, this clonotype was seen many times. Its target is unknown. A process of 5'RACE template switching, which added a universal primer site and UMIs, was used to make TCR cDNA. TCRdb fed the 5' RACE reads into MiXCR, producing one record per CDR3 protein. This sample has under 300,000 distinct CDR3 sequences, with around 7% found just once. This chain connects TRBV14 to TRBJ2-5; unclear D gene. Sequenced material: CD4+ T cells sorted from PBMCs, taken 15 days after the yellow fever booster vaccination. This sequence originates from a man aged 25 to 45 who received the YFV17D yellow fever vaccine. Here the CDR3 reads CASSQDRGSFKYLGETQYF. CDR3 nucleotides: TGTGCCAGCAGCCAAGATCGAGGCTCCTTCAAATACTTGGGAGAGACCCAGTACTTC.